These 21 T cell receptor beta chains originate from one sample sequenced in a study of T cell repertoires in aging, cancer and after chemotherapy (dated by TCRdb to the late 2010s). The data were produced on an Illumina MiSeq. Multiplex touch-down PCR with a mixed TRB-A/B primer pool was used to amplify rearranged TRB sequences covering the V, D and J segments. Clones were called with MiXCR by TCRdb after fastp trimmed the public reads at Q25, and only in-frame beta chains were retained. CDR3 protein sequences are deduplicated, and each keeps its most common genes and DNA. The sample table shows roughly 8,300 distinct CDR3 sequences, and 34% are seen once. The ten largest clones add up to 3% to 4.5% of the sample. TCR beta rearrangements were amplified from genomic DNA extracted from peripheral blood rather than from sorted cells or RNA. Sample: blood. Source of these receptors: a human donor in good health.

Remarks on this clonotype: The junction differs from germline at one of its ends, possibly a read error. The V call is TRBV5-5, the J call TRBJ1-6; possibly TRBD1 for D (6 bases). Germline V gene data show CDR1 as SGHKS and CDR2 as YYEKEE (reference sequence). There are 15 residues in the CDR3. CDR3 nucleotides: TGCGCCAGCAGCTTGGCCGGGACAAGAAATTCACCCCTCCACTTT. Amino acid sequence: CASSLAGTRNSPLHF.

Judged by abundance, this clonotype is medium-sized. The V call is TRBV19, the J call TRBJ2-6; D is uncertain. V lost 7 bases and J 0 bases, leaving 7 bases between the germline ends. The CDR3 is 14 amino acids. The germline CDR1 and CDR2 sequences are LNHDA and SQIVND (reference sequence). The CDR3 loop reads CASKSVSGANVLTF. Written as DNA, the CDR3 is TGTGCCAGTAAGAGTGTCTCTGGGGCCAACGTCCTGACTTTC. The variable domain in full, with the rest retrieved from reference TRBV19 and TRBJ2-6, is DGGITQSPKYLFRKEGQNVTLSCEQNLNHDAMYWYRQDPGQGLRLIYYSQIVNDFQKGDIAEGYSVSREKKESFPLTVTSAQKNPTAFYLCASKSVSGANVLTFGAGSRLTVL.

The chain has TRBV5-6 and TRBJ2-3; D not resolved. Per the germline V gene, CDR1 is SGHDT and CDR2 is YYEEEE. The germline V and J ends were trimmed by 1 base and 4 bases, with 7 bases remaining between them. The CDR3 sequence is 13 residues long. The CDR3 loop is CASSLYRADTQYF. The CDR3 DNA follows: TGTGCCAGCAGCTTGTATAGGGCAGATACGCAGTATTTT.

This clonotype was observed a few times. The V gene is TRBV6-1, the J gene TRBJ1-5; no firm D call. V lost 6 bases and J lost 8, with 14 bases in between. This CDR3 is 13 amino acids long. From germline, CDR1 is MNHNS and CDR2 SASEGT. The chain's CDR3 is CASSHSIFEPQHF. The CDR3 DNA sequence: TGTGCCAGCAGCCACTCAATTTTCGAGCCCCAGCATTTT.

The table lists this clonotype with a few counts. This chain connects TRBV7-9 to TRBJ1-2; 7 nucleotides align to TRBD1. This CDR3 contains 16 residues. V was pared by 6 bases and J by 4 bases, with 14 bases of the junction left unmatched. CDR1 and CDR2 from the germline V gene are SEHNR and FQNEAQ (reference sequence). The CDR3: CASSSRAKTGFYGYTF. As DNA, the CDR3 is TGTGCCAGCAGTTCCAGAGCCAAGACAGGGTTCTATGGCTACACCTTC. Together with reference TRBV7-9 and TRBJ1-2, the CDR3 gives the full variable domain: DTGVSQNPRHKITKRGQNVTFRCDPISEHNRLYWYRQTLGQGPEFLTYFQNEAQLEKSRLLSDRFSAERPKGSFSTLEIQRTEQGDSAMYLCASSSRAKTGFYGYTFGSGTRLTVV.

Regarding this clonotype: One junction end does not reproduce the germline sequence, and a read error may be involved. This chain uses TRBV5-3 with TRBJ1-5; no definite D call. TRBV5-3 qualifies as an ORF whose function is uncertain. The CDR3 length is 13 residues. Written as DNA, the CDR3 is TGCGCCAGCAGCTTGGATGGCAATCAGCCCCAGCATTTT. Protein product: CASSLDGNQPQHF.

The genes are TRBV12-3 or TRBV12-4 and TRBJ1-5, with D perhaps matching TRBD1 (5 bases). The CDR3 sequence is 15 residues long. Deletions cut 5 bases from V and 5 bases from J, with 16 bases between. The CDR3, as DNA: TGTGCCAGCAGTCCCCGGGGAGTGGGACATCAGCCCCAGCATTTT. Protein product: CASSPRGVGHQPQHF.

This clonotype was detected only a few times. The CDR3 bases are TGTGCCAGCAGTGGCTGGGACACCAAGAACACTGAAGCTTTCTTT. This sequence encodes CASSGWDTKNTEAFF. The V gene is TRBV6-5, the J gene TRBJ1-1; D might be TRBD1 (6 bases). This CDR3 spans 15 amino acids. V lost 5 bases to trimming and J lost 1 base, with 14 bases between them. Germline V CDR1 and CDR2: MNHEY, SVGAGI.

The V and J genes are TRBV5-6 and TRBJ1-3; D not certain. V lost 2 bases and J 3 bases, leaving 6 bases between the germline ends. In germline, CDR1 is SGHDT, CDR2 YYEEEE. There are 13 residues in the CDR3. As DNA, the CDR3 is TGTGCCAGCAGCTTAGGCTTTGGAAACACCATATATTTT. Residues: CASSLGFGNTIYF. Full variable domain (missing parts from reference TRBV5-6 and TRBJ1-3): DAGVTQSPTHLIKTRGQQVTLRCSPKSGHDTVSWYQQALGQGPQFIFQYYEEEERQRGNFPDRFSGHQFPNYSSELNVNALLLGDSALYLCASSLGFGNTIYFGEGSWLTVV.

This clonotype was observed a handful of times. The V gene is TRBV5-6, the J gene TRBJ1-6; 8 nucleotides match TRBD1. V lost 0 bases and J lost 12; bases outside the gene matches: 8. CDR3 length: 15 residues. Per germline, CDR1 SGHDT and CDR2 YYEEEE. CDR3 protein: CASSLGTGFPLPLHF. The CDR3 region has the DNA TGTGCCAGCAGCTTGGGGACAGGGTTTCCCTTACCCCTCCACTTT.

The CDR3 region is CASSLIGVNYGYTF. CDR3 sequence (DNA): TGTGCCAGCAGCTTGATCGGGGTAAACTATGGCTACACCTTC. The chain links TRBV5-4 to TRBJ1-2; no clear D. CDR3 length: 14 amino acids. The germline gives CDR1 SGHNT, CDR2 YYREEE (reference sequence). V was trimmed by 1 base and J by 2 bases, leaving 9 bases between them.

This sequence joins TRBV5-5 and TRBJ1-1; D remains ambiguous. Trimming removed 1 base from V and 4 bases from J, with 5 bases in between. Germline CDR1 is SGHKS and CDR2 is YYEKEE (reference sequence). There are 12 residues in the CDR3. CDR3 in amino acids: CASSLSRTEAFF. In nucleotides, the CDR3 is TGTGCCAGCAGCTTGTCGCGCACTGAAGCTTTCTTT.

This clonotype rates as medium-sized. CDR3 nucleotide sequence: TGCAGCCCCAGGGACGGCACAGATACGCAGTATTTT. It translates to CSPRDGTDTQYF. V and J are TRBV29-1 and TRBJ2-3; D is tentatively TRBD1 or TRBD2 (5 bases each). The CDR3 length is 12 residues. The germline gives CDR1 SQVTM, CDR2 ANQGSEA. Trimming removed 8 bases from V and 1 base from J, with 10 bases in between.

This CDR3 is CASTETDRMNTEAFF. CDR3 DNA sequence: TGTGCCAGCACCGAAACGGACAGAATGAACACTGAAGCTTTCTTT. The chain links TRBV6-5 to TRBJ1-1; D possibly corresponds to TRBD1 (6 bases). This CDR3 has 15 amino acids. V shed 7 bases and J shed 0 bases, with 15 bases lying between them. CDR1 and CDR2 (germline): MNHEY, SVGAGI.

The J gene is TRBJ2-3, the V gene TRBV6-2 or TRBV6-3; TRBD2 aligns across 7 bases. From germline, CDR1 is MNHEY and CDR2 SVGEGT. CDR3 length: 19 amino acids. The V segment lost 5 bases and the J segment 0 bases; nucleotides outside the gene matches: 17. For the CDR3, the DNA is TGTGCCAGCAGTGGGTCTACCGAGGGAGCGGGGACTAGCACAGATACGCAGTATTTT. Residues: CASSGSTEGAGTSTDTQYF.

The chain combines TRBV6-4 with TRBJ1-5; no reliable D call. Trimming removed 6 bases from V and 2 bases from J, with 8 bases in between. Looked up from germline, CDR1 is MRHNA and CDR2 is SNTAGT. This CDR3 region has 13 residues. As DNA, the CDR3 is TGTGCCAGCAGCACAACTGGCAATCAGCCCCAGCATTTT. This translates into CASSTTGNQPQHF.

This chain connects TRBV13 to TRBJ2-7, with D maybe TRBD2 (5 bases). This CDR3 comprises 16 residues. V lost 1 base and J lost 3, with 16 bases in between. In germline, CDR1 is PRHDT, CDR2 FYEKMQ (reference sequence). The CDR3 loop is CASSLDASRGYYEQYV. DNA of the CDR3: TGTGCCAGCAGCTTAGATGCTAGCCGGGGATACTACGAGCAGTACGTC.

This chain links TRBV5-1 with TRBJ1-1; maybe TRBD1 (6 bases). The CDR3 contains 13 residues. V was clipped by 1 base and J by 3 bases, with 7 bases between them. CDR1 SGHRS and CDR2 YFSETQ come from the germline V gene. CDR3 residues: CASSLTGYTEAFF. The CDR3 DNA reads as TGCGCCAGCAGCTTGACAGGGTACACTGAAGCTTTCTTT.

This clonotype was counted between two and nine times. This rearrangement joins TRBV6-5 to TRBJ2-5, with a tentative D call TRBD2 (5 bases). Trimming shortened V by 0 bases and J by 5 bases, and 19 bases separated the two germline ends. Germline CDR1 is MNHEY and CDR2 is SVGAGI. The CDR3 is 17 amino acids. CDR3 nucleotides: TGTGCCAGCAGTTACTCGATAGGCTACGGGATCGCGGAGACCCAGTACTTC. It translates to CASSYSIGYGIAETQYF.

This clonotype was observed a few times. V gene TRBV11-2 combines with J gene TRBJ2-6, with 9 positions matching TRBD1. CDR3 size: 15 residues. Germline V gene lookup returns CDR1 SGHAT and CDR2 FQNNGV. V gave up 4 bases and J gave up 3 bases; unmatched junction bases: 1. The CDR3 DNA is TGTGCCAGCAGCTACAGGGGGCTTGGGGCCAACGTCCTGACTTTC. It encodes CASSYRGLGANVLTF.

V usage is TRBV7-2 and J usage is TRBJ2-1; a weak D match, TRBD2 (6 bases). Germline CDR1 reads SGHTA; CDR2 reads FQGNSA. V dropped 6 bases and J dropped 0 bases, with 15 bases sitting between them. CDR3 length: 16 amino acids. CDR3 sequence reads: CASSQNSGSSYNEQFF. In nucleotides, the CDR3 is TGTGCCAGCAGTCAGAATAGCGGAAGCTCCTACAATGAGCAGTTCTTC. The variable domain in full, with the rest retrieved from reference TRBV7-2 and TRBJ2-1, is GAGVSQSPSNKVTEKGKDVELRCDPISGHTALYWYRQSLGQGLEFLIYFQGNSAPDKSGLPSDRFSAERTGGSVSTLTIQRTQQEDSAVYLCASSQNSGSSYNEQFFGPGTRLTVL.